One and the same sample provided the 30 T cell receptor beta chains below, sequenced in a study of cytomegalovirus exposure and HLA in healthy donors. Primers included in the PCR were 60 Vbeta and 13 Jbeta primers. Profiled with immunoSEQ multiplex PCR; TCRdb holds only in-frame clones, not every one. The sample holds under 150,000 clones, around 78% seen once. The sequencing sample was made of PBMCs. All receptors come from a male donor in good health and CMV-seronegative.

V is TRBV11-1 and J is TRBJ2-2; 7 positions agree with TRBD1. The CDR3 has 16 amino acids. CDR1 and CDR2 (germline): SGHAT, FQDESV (reference sequence). The ends lost 1 base at V and 4 bases at J; junction bases unmatched: 6. CDR3 bases: TGTGCCAGCAGCTTAGGGCGGGCAGGGGGCACCGGGGAGCTGTTTTTT. This sequence encodes CASSLGRAGGTGELFF. Together with reference TRBV11-1 and TRBJ2-2, the CDR3 gives the full variable domain: EAEVAQSPRYKITEKSQAVAFWCDPISGHATLYWYRQILGQGPELLVQFQDESVVDDSQLPKDRFSAERLKGVDSTLKIQPAELGDSAMYLCASSLGRAGGTGELFFGEGSRLTVL.

The J gene is TRBJ1-1, the V gene TRBV11-2, with a possible D match to TRBD1 (6 bases). This CDR3 contains 13 residues. V lost 4 bases to trimming and J lost 3 bases, with 9 bases between them. In germline, CDR1 is SGHAT, CDR2 FQNNGV. The CDR3 sequence: CASSYGTYTEAFF. The DNA for the CDR3 is TGTGCCAGCAGCTATGGGACATACACTGAAGCTTTCTTT.

As to this clone: The junction differs from germline at one of its ends, possibly a read error. V usage is TRBV18 and J usage is TRBJ2-7; D might be TRBD1 (6 bases). The germline gives CDR1 KGHSH, CDR2 LQKENI. This CDR3 region has 12 residues. The CDR3 loop is CASTPDSYEQYF. CDR3 coding DNA: TGTGCCAGCACACCGGACAGCTACGAGCAGTACTTC. The variable domain in full, with the rest retrieved from reference TRBV18 and TRBJ2-7, is NAGVMQNPRHLVRRRGQEARLRCSPMKGHSHVYWYRQLPEEGLKFMVYLQKENIIDESGMPKERFSAEFPKEGPSILRIQQVVRGDSAAYFCASTPDSYEQYFGPGTRLTVT.

In this sample, this clone turned up a few times. This rearrangement joins TRBV29-1 to TRBJ2-4, with unresolved D. V was shortened by 6 bases and J by 0 bases, with 3 bases between the two germline ends. Germline loops: CDR1 SQVTM, CDR2 ANQGSEA. This CDR3 spans 11 amino acids. The CDR3 here is CSVIAKNIQYF. For the CDR3, the DNA is TGCAGCGTCATAGCCAAAAACATTCAGTACTTC.

The chain couples TRBV7-8 to TRBJ1-5; D perhaps matches TRBD1 (5 bases). Trimming took 5 bases from V and 6 from J, leaving 14 bases between them. CDR3 length equals 14 residues. CDR1 SGHVS and CDR2 FQNEAQ come from the germline V gene. CDR3 residues: CASSPGSGGQPQHF. The CDR3 DNA reads as TGTGCCAGCAGCCCCGGAAGCGGGGGTCAGCCCCAGCATTTT. The variable domain in full, completed from reference TRBV7-8 and TRBJ1-5, reads GAGVSQSPRYKVAKRGQDVALRCDPISGHVSLFWYQQALGQGPEFLTYFQNEAQLDKSGLPSDRFFAERPEGSVSTLKIQRTQQEDSAVYLCASSPGSGGQPQHFGDGTRLSIL.

The chain combines TRBV7-3 with TRBJ2-2; D is unclear. V dropped 5 bases and J dropped 4 bases, with 14 bases sitting between them. This CDR3 spans 15 amino acids. Germline CDR1 is SGHTA and CDR2 is FQGTGA. The CDR3 DNA reads as TGTGCCAGCAGCCCAAGGCCGGGTGGCACCGGGGAGCTGTTTTTT. Its translation: CASSPRPGGTGELFF.

The rearrangement joins TRBV7-9 to TRBJ1-4, with D maybe TRBD1 (6 bases). CDR1 SEHNR and CDR2 FQNEAQ come from the germline V gene (reference sequence). V was clipped by 3 bases and J by 5 bases, with 10 bases between them. The CDR3 runs to 14 residues. This CDR3 reads CASSFLQGNEKLFF. The CDR3, as DNA: TGTGCCAGCAGCTTTTTGCAGGGGAATGAAAAACTGTTTTTT.

The chain couples TRBV27 to TRBJ2-7; 9 nucleotides match TRBD1. This CDR3 is built from 16 residues. J was trimmed by 3 bases and V by 2 bases; bases with no gene match: 8. Germline V gives CDR1 MNHEY, CDR2 SMNVEV (reference sequence). CDR3 sequence: CASSLGRGQGYYEQYF. The CDR3 DNA reads TGTGCCAGCAGTTTAGGGCGGGGACAGGGATACTACGAGCAGTACTTC.

The gene calls are TRBV5-1 and TRBJ2-7, with 9 bases identical to TRBD1. The CDR3 is made up of 15 amino acids. V lost 3 bases and J lost 2; bases outside the gene matches: 6. The germline CDR1 and CDR2 sequences are SGHRS and YFSETQ. Here the CDR3 reads CASSYVTGGPYEQYF. The CDR3 bases are TGCGCCAGCAGCTACGTGACAGGGGGTCCCTACGAGCAGTACTTC.

The genes are TRBV10-3 and TRBJ1-4; TRBD1 is a possible D gene (5 bases). The CDR3 extends over 13 amino acids. CDR1 and CDR2 (germline): ENHRY, SYGVKD. Trimming shortened V by 6 bases and J by 5 bases, and 10 bases separated the two germline ends. The CDR3 region has the DNA TGTGCCATCAGACAGGACCTGAATGAAAAACTGTTTTTT. It codes for CAIRQDLNEKLFF.

DNA of the CDR3: TGTGCCAGTAGTAGGGGACTACCGGAGACCCAGTACTTC. It is translated as CASSRGLPETQYF. The chain recombines TRBV19 with TRBJ2-5, with TRBD2 matching over 7 bases. Germline assignment: CDR1 LNHDA and CDR2 SQIVND (reference sequence). The ends lost 4 bases at V and 5 bases at J; junction bases unmatched: 4. The CDR3 sequence is 13 residues long.

This chain connects TRBV12-5 to TRBJ2-5; possibly TRBD2 for D (5 bases). The CDR3 consists of 17 residues. Germline V gives CDR1 LGHNT, CDR2 FRNRAP. Deletions cut 1 base from V and 0 bases from J, with 15 bases between. The CDR3 spells CASGLAQFADYQETQYF. Here the CDR3 DNA reads TGTGCTAGTGGTTTGGCTCAATTCGCGGACTACCAAGAGACCCAGTACTTC.

The V call is TRBV7-2, the J call TRBJ2-4; D perhaps matches TRBD2 (5 bases). CDR1 and CDR2 from the germline V gene are SGHTA and FQGNSA. The CDR3 spans 17 residues. V gave up 1 base and J gave up 0 bases, with 13 bases separating them. CDR3 DNA sequence: TGTGCCAGCAGCTTAGGAGGACTGCTGATAGCCAAAAACATTCAGTACTTC. Protein: CASSLGGLLIAKNIQYF.

A word on this clone: The junction shows a germline mismatch at one end, possibly a read error. This chain joins TRBV25-1 and TRBJ2-7, with 11 bases matching TRBD2. Germline CDR1 reads MGHDK; CDR2 reads SYGVNS. The CDR3 has 16 amino acids. In DNA form, the CDR3 reads TGTGCCCGCAGCGACGAAACTAGCGGGAGAACCTACGAGCAGTACTTC. This sequence encodes CARSDETSGRTYEQYF.

The rearrangement uses TRBV13 and TRBJ2-7, with 7 bases matching TRBD2. From germline, CDR1 is PRHDT and CDR2 FYEKMQ (reference sequence). V lost 0 bases and J lost 5; bases outside the gene matches: 10. CDR3 size: 16 residues. Here the CDR3 DNA reads TGTGCCAGCAGCTTAGGCTACGGGGGGATGACCAACGAGCAGTACTTC. It codes for CASSLGYGGMTNEQYF. Complete variable domain (other parts from reference TRBV13 and TRBJ2-7): AAGVIQSPRHLIKEKRETATLKCYPIPRHDTVYWYQQGPGQDPQFLISFYEKMQSDKGSIPDRFSAQQFSDYHSELNMSSLELGDSALYFCASSLGYGGMTNEQYFGPGTRLTVT.

The chain employs TRBV4-3 and TRBJ1-1, with TRBD1 matching over 10 bases. Germline CDR1 and CDR2: LGHNA and YSLEER. The CDR3 length is 15 residues. Unmatched junction bases numbered 8, after V lost 5 bases and J lost 5 bases. The DNA of the CDR3 is TGCGCCAGCAGCTCGCAGACAGGGGGCTATACTGAAGCTTTCTTT. Residues: CASSSQTGGYTEAFF.

This rearrangement joins TRBV5-1 to TRBJ2-7; no reliable D call. There are 14 residues in the CDR3. The V gene's germline CDR1 is SGHRS and CDR2 YFSETQ. Trimming removed 0 bases at V and 1 base at J, with 8 bases between. CDR3 protein: CASSLDTASYEQYF. CDR3 bases: TGCGCCAGCAGCTTGGACACAGCTTCCTACGAGCAGTACTTC.

This chain connects TRBV5-1 to TRBJ2-7, with TRBD1 matching over 8 bases. The CDR3 spans 16 residues. Germline loops: CDR1 SGHRS, CDR2 YFSETQ. Trimming took 0 bases from V and 1 from J; bases not matched to a gene: 6. As DNA, the CDR3 is TGCGCCAGCAGCTTGGATCCAGGGGGCACATCCTACGAGCAGTACTTC. This codes for CASSLDPGGTSYEQYF.

This clone was found a few times. The J gene is TRBJ1-2, the V gene TRBV7-9; no reliable D call. CDR1 is SEHNR and CDR2 is FQNEAQ in the germline V gene (reference sequence). This CDR3 has 15 residues. V shed 2 bases and J shed 4 bases, with 14 bases lying between them. The CDR3 here is CASSLLEGYLYGYTF. The CDR3 region has the DNA TGTGCCAGCAGCTTATTGGAGGGTTACCTCTATGGCTACACCTTC.

The CDR3 nucleotides read TGTGCCAGCAGCTCCCTAGCGGGAGGGCCTGGAGAGCAGTTCTTC. Residues: CASSSLAGGPGEQFF. The chain combines TRBV5-4 with TRBJ2-1; 12 bases are a match to TRBD2. This CDR3 contains 15 residues. V dropped 3 bases and J dropped 10; count of bases not matched to a gene: 8. The germline gives CDR1 SGHNT, CDR2 YYREEE (reference sequence).

The V and J genes are TRBV18 and TRBJ1-4; possibly TRBD1 for D (6 bases). Trimming removed 1 base from V and 3 bases from J, with 9 bases in between. Germline CDR1 reads KGHSH; CDR2 reads LQKENI. The CDR3 sequence is 15 residues long. The CDR3 DNA reads TGTGCCAGCTCACCACAACAGGGTGCTAATGAAAAACTGTTTTTT. This codes for CASSPQQGANEKLFF.

This sequence joins TRBV29-1 and TRBJ2-2; TRBD2 matches at 8 bases. The CDR3 length is 13 residues. The junction had 2 bases not matched to a gene; V was cut back by 4 bases and J by 4 bases. Germline CDR1 SQVTM, CDR2 ANQGSEA. CDR3 nucleotide sequence: TGCAGCGTTGGCCGGGAGGGCACCGGGGAGCTGTTTTTT. This translates into CSVGREGTGELFF.

This clone came up once. The chain carries TRBV2 and TRBJ1-3; D possibly corresponds to TRBD1 (5 bases). CDR1 is SNHLY, CDR2 FYNNEI, per germline. The CDR3 consists of 13 residues. V lost 6 bases, J lost 2 bases, and 8 bases lay in between. As DNA, the CDR3 is TGTGCCAGCAGCAGGGTAACTGGAAACACCATATATTTT. Protein: CASSRVTGNTIYF.

Concerning this clone itself: A read error may account for a junction end that differs from germline. The rearrangement joins TRBV5-1 to TRBJ2-7; a possible D gene is TRBD2 (5 bases). This CDR3 has 13 residues. Germline lookup yields CDR1 SGHRS and CDR2 YFSETQ. CDR3 protein: CASSLGTDYEQHF. CDR3 nucleotides: TGCGCCAGCAGCTTGGGAACAGACTACGAGCAGCACTTC.

This clone was seen a handful of times. The chain links TRBV30 to TRBJ2-3; D is unclear. The CDR3 runs to 11 residues. V was cut by 1 base and J by 9 bases, with 8 bases left in between. CDR1 is GTSNPN, CDR2 SVGIG, per germline (reference sequence). The CDR3 DNA sequence: TGTGCCTGGAGTGCCCCAGGAACGCAGTATTTT. Its translation: CAWSAPGTQYF.

This clone has only one observation. An end of the junction differs from the germline gene, which may be a read error. The chain has TRBV2 and TRBJ1-2, with 7 bases identical to TRBD1. Germline loops: CDR1 SNHLY, CDR2 FYNNEI. The CDR3 has 14 amino acids. The CDR3 DNA is TGTGCCAGCAGTAGAGAGACAGGGTTACGAGGCTACCCCTTC. It yields the protein CASSRETGLRGYPF.

This clone has a single count. The CDR3 sequence: CASNGLAGNNEQFF. The CDR3 bases are TGTGCCAGCAATGGACTAGCGGGAAACAATGAGCAGTTCTTC. The V and J genes are TRBV6-6 and TRBJ2-1, with 12 nucleotides matching TRBD2. V trimming: 7 bases; J trimming: 5 bases; junction bases outside the gene matches: 3. Germline values: CDR1 MNHNY, CDR2 SVGAGI (reference sequence). The CDR3 has 14 amino acids.

The V gene is TRBV7-8, the J gene TRBJ1-4; D is possibly TRBD1 (6 bases). The CDR3 covers 15 residues. Trimming removed 2 bases at V and 3 bases at J, with 10 bases between. Germline V gene sequence: CDR1 SGHVS, CDR2 FQNEAQ. The chain's CDR3 is CASSLSPGANEKLFF. The CDR3 DNA sequence: TGTGCCAGCAGCTTAAGTCCAGGGGCTAATGAAAAACTGTTTTTT.

V and J are TRBV7-8 and TRBJ2-7; D might be TRBD2 (6 bases). The CDR3 consists of 14 residues. Deletions cut 5 bases from V and 3 bases from J, with 14 bases between. Germline V lookup: CDR1 SGHVS, CDR2 FQNEAQ. The CDR3 loop is CASSHRVAVYEQYF. The CDR3 DNA is TGTGCCAGCAGCCACCGAGTAGCGGTCTACGAGCAGTACTTC.

This clone was recorded a few times. The chain links TRBV4-1 to TRBJ1-5; 9 nucleotides agree with TRBD1. The V and J ends lost 3 bases and 7 bases, in that order; junction bases with no gene match: 10. The CDR3 sequence is 16 residues long. Germline V gene lookup returns CDR1 MGHRA and CDR2 YSYEKL. The CDR3 loop reads CASSQTTGGTRQPQHF. DNA of the CDR3: TGCGCCAGCAGCCAGACCACAGGGGGCACGCGGCAGCCCCAGCATTTT.